Following are 8 T cell receptor beta chains from one sample sequenced in a study of neurological immune-mediated disorders (dated by TCRdb to about 2019). Library construction relied on 5' RACE. Sequenced using an Illumina HiSeq 2500. Starting from the raw public reads, TCRdb applied fastp trimming at Q25, assembled clones with MiXCR and retained in-frame beta chains. Entries that share a CDR3 protein sequence are merged under the most common genes and DNA. The sample table records 130,000 or so distinct CDR3 sequences; 3% to 3.5% of these occur just once. The biggest ten clones account for 1% to 1.5% of the sample. The sequenced sample consisted of PBMCs. These receptors all stem from a woman in her twenties or thirties with multiple sclerosis.

This clonotype was recorded at least ten times. The rearrangement joins TRBV29-1 to TRBJ1-1; 7 positions match TRBD1. The ends lost 7 bases at V and 1 base at J; junction bases unmatched: 3. The germline CDR1 and CDR2 sequences are SQVTM and ANQGSEA. The CDR3 runs 12 residues. The CDR3, as DNA: TGCAGCGGTCGGACAGGGAACACTGAAGCTTTCTTT. Translation: CSGRTGNTEAFF.

This clonotype has at least ten counts. The chain couples TRBV20-1 to TRBJ2-7; 8 bases agree with TRBD2. CDR1 DFQATT and CDR2 SNEGSKA come from the germline V gene (reference sequence). The CDR3 has 17 amino acids. V was pared by 0 bases and J by 6 bases, with 16 bases of the junction left unmatched. CDR3 region: CSAREGHRRSGSPEQYF. The CDR3 coding sequence is TGCAGTGCTAGAGAAGGACACCGGCGGAGCGGGAGTCCCGAGCAGTACTTC.

In the case of this clonotype: Given a much more abundant clone one base away, this may be a read error. This chain joins TRBV29-1 and TRBJ1-6; D unresolved. The CDR3 loop spans 13 amino acids. CDR1 and CDR2 from the germline V gene are SQVTM and ANQGSEA. CDR3 in DNA: TGCAGCGTGATAACCGCCGGTGATTCACCCCTCAACTTT. It specifies CSVITAGDSPLNF.

This clonotype was counted many times. V is TRBV5-1 and J is TRBJ2-1; 11 bases align to TRBD2. Trimming cost V 4 bases and J 2 bases; bases outside gene matches: 5. The CDR3 length is 16 residues. CDR1 is SGHRS, CDR2 YFSETQ, per germline. CDR3 residues: CASSRKTSGTYNEQFF. The CDR3 nucleotides read TGCGCCAGCAGCAGGAAGACTAGCGGGACCTACAATGAGCAGTTCTTC.

The genes are TRBV6-5 and TRBJ2-5, with 9 nucleotides matching TRBD2. Per germline, CDR1 MNHEY and CDR2 SVGAGI. The junction had 8 bases not matched to a gene; V was cut back by 4 bases and J by 5 bases. This CDR3 is built from 15 residues. Written as DNA, the CDR3 is TGTGCCAGCAGTTCCGACGGGACTAGCTGGGAGACCCAGTACTTC. Its protein is CASSSDGTSWETQYF.

Points on this clonotype: A junction boundary mismatches the germline segment, possibly from a read error. The chain uses TRBV19 and TRBJ1-1, with D perhaps matching TRBD1 (6 bases). Germline-derived CDR1 and CDR2 are LNHDA and SQIVND (reference sequence). The CDR3 runs to 16 residues. The CDR3 reads CASSHSQQGPNTEAFF. In DNA, the CDR3 is TGTGCCAGTAGCCACAGCCAACAGGGACCGAACACTGAAGCTTTCTTC.

This clonotype appeared many times. The J gene is TRBJ2-5, the V gene TRBV5-6, with 11 positions matching TRBD2. The ends lost 2 bases at V and 5 bases at J; junction bases unmatched: 5. Looked up from germline, CDR1 is SGHDT and CDR2 is YYEEEE. CDR3 size: 15 residues. CDR3 in DNA: TGTGCCAGCAGCTTTAGCGGGAGGGCCACGGAGACCCAGTACTTC. It translates to CASSFSGRATETQYF.

At least ten counts were recorded for this clonotype. V and J are TRBV6-2 or TRBV6-3 and TRBJ2-5, with D possibly TRBD2 on 5 matching bases. The CDR3 extends over 17 amino acids. Trimming stripped 2 bases from V and 2 bases from J, with 18 bases between. Germline V gene sequence: CDR1 MNHEY, CDR2 SVGEGT. CDR3 in amino acids: CASSYLEDGIGQETQYF. CDR3 nucleotide sequence: TGTGCCAGCAGTTACCTAGAGGACGGGATTGGGCAAGAGACCCAGTACTTC.